The 19 T cell receptor beta chains below come from one sample, sequenced in a study of blood T cell repertoires in COVID-19. Produced via immunoSEQ multiplex PCR; TCRdb's table is partial and in-frame only. The sample holds 240,000 or so clones; 85% to 90% are singletons and the top ten take 0.99%. The material sequenced was peripheral blood. These receptor sequences come from a woman aged 40 to 55 who had recovered from COVID-19.

J is TRBJ1-2 and V is TRBV5-5, with 9 bases fitting TRBD1. The CDR3 is made up of 14 amino acids. Germline V lookup: CDR1 SGHKS, CDR2 YYEKEE (reference sequence). V dropped 3 bases and J dropped 7; count of bases not matched to a gene: 7. CDR3 DNA: TGTGCCAGCAGCTCCATACAGGGGGCAGGTGGCTACACCTTC. Residues: CASSSIQGAGGYTF.

This clone was counted a single time. V gene TRBV29-1 combines with J gene TRBJ1-1; 9 nucleotides align to TRBD1. The CDR3 runs 17 residues. With 7 bases clipped from V and 2 bases from J, the junction kept 17 bases outside the gene matches. Germline-derived CDR1 and CDR2 are SQVTM and ANQGSEA. The CDR3: CSASPGTGQFYNTEAFF. CDR3 bases: TGCAGCGCCAGCCCCGGGACAGGGCAGTTTTATAACACTGAAGCTTTCTTT.

The V gene is TRBV14, the J gene TRBJ1-4; 7 bases align to TRBD1. Germline lookup yields CDR1 SGHDN and CDR2 FVKESK. V shed 2 bases, J shed 0 bases, and the junction held 6 bases outside the gene matches. This CDR3 spans 17 amino acids. CDR3 in DNA: TGTGCCAGCAGCCAACCCCGACAGGGCCCAACTAATGAAAAACTGTTTTTT. Its protein is CASSQPRQGPTNEKLFF. Drawing the rest from reference TRBV14 and TRBJ1-4, the complete variable domain is EAGVTQFPSHSVIEKGQTVTLRCDPISGHDNLYWYRRVMGKEIKFLLHFVKESKQDESGMPNNRFLAERTGGTYSTLKVQPAELEDSGVYFCASSQPRQGPTNEKLFFGSGTQLSVL.

The V and J genes are TRBV30 and TRBJ2-1; possibly TRBD1 for D (6 bases). In germline, CDR1 is GTSNPN, CDR2 SVGIG (reference sequence). V lost 0 bases to trimming and J lost 7 bases, with 19 bases between them. The CDR3 is 16 residues long. The CDR3 bases are TGTGCCTGGAGTGTAGGTGGGGGTCGAAGGGGGAATGAGCAGTTCTTC. The encoded protein is CAWSVGGGRRGNEQFF.

The chain uses TRBV4-3 and TRBJ1-5; D not certain. Trimming took 0 bases from V and 0 from J, leaving 9 bases between them. There are 16 residues in the CDR3. Germline CDR1 LGHNA, CDR2 YSLEER. The CDR3: CASSQDTALSNQPQHF. CDR3 bases: TGCGCCAGCAGCCAAGATACAGCCCTTAGCAATCAGCCCCAGCATTTT.

This clone was observed once. V and J are TRBV5-6 and TRBJ1-6; 8 bases align to TRBD1. Per the germline V gene, CDR1 is SGHDT and CDR2 is YYEEEE. This CDR3 has 17 residues. Unmatched junction bases numbered 8, after V lost 2 bases and J lost 4 bases. CDR3 DNA sequence: TGTGCCAGCAGCTTCGGGACAGGCTCCACTTATAATTCACCCCTCCACTTT. Its translation is CASSFGTGSTYNSPLHF.

The chain is built from TRBV3-1 (or the pseudogene TRBV3-2) and TRBJ2-3; a possible D gene is TRBD2 (5 bases). V was trimmed by 2 bases and J by 0 bases, leaving 15 bases between them. CDR1 and CDR2 from the germline V gene are LGHDT and YNNKEL (reference sequence). The CDR3 is made up of 17 amino acids. CDR3 protein: CASSQRLAATSTDTQYF. For the CDR3, the DNA is TGTGCCAGCAGCCAACGGCTAGCAGCAACTAGCACAGATACGCAGTATTTT.

The DNA of the CDR3 is TGTGCCAGCAGTGAAGCTGTGACACAAAACTATGGCTACACCTTC. Residues: CASSEAVTQNYGYTF. This chain uses TRBV6-1 with TRBJ1-2; D not certain. The CDR3 extends over 15 amino acids. V was pared by 0 bases and J by 2 bases, with 10 bases between. Germline V gene lookup returns CDR1 MNHNS and CDR2 SASEGT.

The CDR3 DNA reads as TGTGCCAGCAGCCGGACAGGGTCTGGAGCTAACTATGGCTACACCTTC. Protein: CASSRTGSGANYGYTF. The chain couples TRBV5-4 to TRBJ1-2; 8 bases map to TRBD1. Germline trimming cut 4 bases from V and 0 bases from J; bases unmatched to any gene: 8. CDR1 and CDR2 (germline): SGHNT, YYREEE (reference sequence). CDR3 length: 16 amino acids.

V usage is TRBV14 and J usage is TRBJ1-1; weak D call: TRBD1 (5 bases). The germline gives CDR1 SGHDN, CDR2 FVKESK. The CDR3 is 13 residues long. Trimming left V 4 bases short and J 3 bases short, with 9 bases between. The CDR3 sequence is CASSLGPDTEAFF. CDR3 DNA: TGTGCCAGCAGCCTGGGGCCGGACACTGAAGCTTTCTTT.

The rearrangement links TRBV14 to TRBJ1-6; a possible D gene is TRBD1 (5 bases). V gave up 2 bases and J gave up 7 bases, with 15 bases separating them. CDR3 size: 16 residues. The germline V gene encodes CDR1 SGHDN and CDR2 FVKESK. The CDR3 nucleotides read TGTGCCAGCAGCCAAATGCTGGGGGGAGGAAATTCACCCCTCCACTTT. Residues: CASSQMLGGGNSPLHF.

DNA of the CDR3: TGTGCCAGCAGCGTCGGGACTAGCGGCCCCTACAATGAGCAGTTCTTC. It codes for CASSVGTSGPYNEQFF. The chain couples TRBV5-4 to TRBJ2-1, with TRBD2 matching over 11 bases. Germline V gene sequence: CDR1 SGHNT, CDR2 YYREEE (reference sequence). The CDR3 contains 16 residues. The junction had 5 bases not matched to a gene; V was cut back by 4 bases and J by 2 bases.

V and J are TRBV5-8 and TRBJ2-5; 15 bases fit TRBD2. CDR3 length: 17 residues. Germline values: CDR1 SGHTS, CDR2 YDEGEE. With 0 bases clipped from V and 5 bases from J, the junction kept 5 bases outside the gene matches. The CDR3, as DNA: TGTGCCAGCAGCTTGGGGACTAGCGGGAGGGCCCGGGAGACCCAGTACTTC. Amino acid sequence: CASSLGTSGRARETQYF.

The J gene is TRBJ1-5, the V gene TRBV5-1; no definite D call. Trimming shortened V by 4 bases and J by 1 base, and 9 bases separated the two germline ends. CDR3 length: 14 amino acids. Germline assignment: CDR1 SGHRS and CDR2 YFSETQ. The CDR3 sequence: CASSPFPSNQPQHF. The CDR3 region has the DNA TGCGCCAGCAGCCCCTTTCCGAGCAATCAGCCCCAGCATTTT.

This chain links TRBV19 with TRBJ2-1; 7 nucleotides line up with TRBD2. The CDR3 extends over 16 amino acids. V dropped 10 bases and J dropped 6; count of bases not matched to a gene: 18. CDR1 and CDR2 (germline): LNHDA, SQIVND (reference sequence). CDR3 sequence (DNA): TGTGCCACCTACCCCGGGTGGGGAACGGGGGGCAATGAGCAGTTCTTC. Its protein product is CATYPGWGTGGNEQFF.

The rearrangement joins TRBV19 to TRBJ1-1, with D possibly matching TRBD1 (6 bases). The germline gives CDR1 LNHDA, CDR2 SQIVND (reference sequence). This CDR3 has 13 amino acids. V dropped 6 bases and J dropped 4 bases, with 12 bases sitting between them. The CDR3 loop is CASRVTGRTEAFF. The CDR3 DNA reads as TGTGCCAGTAGGGTAACAGGGCGCACTGAAGCTTTCTTT.

J is TRBJ1-1 and V is TRBV13, with D unresolved. This CDR3 region has 13 residues. Trimming pared 5 bases from V and 5 bases from J, leaving 12 bases between. The germline gives CDR1 PRHDT, CDR2 FYEKMQ (reference sequence). In DNA, the CDR3 is TGTGCCAGCAGCCCCCCGGGTGTGACTGAAGCTTTCTTT. It specifies CASSPPGVTEAFF. The full variable domain, its missing parts supplied by reference TRBV13 and TRBJ1-1, is AAGVIQSPRHLIKEKRETATLKCYPIPRHDTVYWYQQGPGQDPQFLISFYEKMQSDKGSIPDRFSAQQFSDYHSELNMSSLELGDSALYFCASSPPGVTEAFFGQGTRLTVV.

As concerns this clone: Different DNA sequences within this sample yield the same CDR3. The chain links TRBV18 to TRBJ2-7, with D possibly matching TRBD2 (6 bases). The CDR3 length is 13 residues. The V gene lost 6 bases and the J gene lost 0 bases, with 9 bases spanning the gap. Germline V gives CDR1 KGHSH, CDR2 LQKENI. This chain's CDR3 is CASSRGTSYEQYF. The DNA for the CDR3 is TGTGCCAGCTCGCGCGGGACCTCCTACGAGCAGTACTTC.

This clone was recorded once. This rearrangement joins TRBV7-2 to TRBJ2-7; TRBD1 might be the D (6 bases). Per germline, CDR1 SGHTA and CDR2 FQGNSA. The CDR3 sequence is 14 residues long. Trimming shortened V by 5 bases and J by 3 bases, and 14 bases separated the two germline ends. CDR3 nucleotide sequence: TGTGCCAGCAGCCCCCCGGGACATAACTACGAGCAGTACTTC. It codes for CASSPPGHNYEQYF.